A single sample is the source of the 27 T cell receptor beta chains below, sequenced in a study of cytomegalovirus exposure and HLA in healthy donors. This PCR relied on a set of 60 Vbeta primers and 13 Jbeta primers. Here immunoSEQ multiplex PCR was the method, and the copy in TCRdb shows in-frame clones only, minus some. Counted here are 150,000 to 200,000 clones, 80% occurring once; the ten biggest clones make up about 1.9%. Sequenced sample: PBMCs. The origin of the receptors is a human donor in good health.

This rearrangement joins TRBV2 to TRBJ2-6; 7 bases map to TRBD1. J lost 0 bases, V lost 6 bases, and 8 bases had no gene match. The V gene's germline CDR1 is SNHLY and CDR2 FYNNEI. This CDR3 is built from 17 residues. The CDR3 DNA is TGTGCCAGCAGCTTCGGGACAGTCAGCTCTGGGGCCAACGTCCTGACTTTC. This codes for CASSFGTVSSGANVLTF.

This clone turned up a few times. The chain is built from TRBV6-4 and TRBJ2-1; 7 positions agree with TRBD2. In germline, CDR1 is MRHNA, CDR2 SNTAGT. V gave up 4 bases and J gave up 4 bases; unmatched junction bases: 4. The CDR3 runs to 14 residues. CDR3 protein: CASSVSSGYNEQFF. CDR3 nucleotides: TGTGCCAGCAGTGTGTCTAGCGGATACAATGAGCAGTTCTTC.

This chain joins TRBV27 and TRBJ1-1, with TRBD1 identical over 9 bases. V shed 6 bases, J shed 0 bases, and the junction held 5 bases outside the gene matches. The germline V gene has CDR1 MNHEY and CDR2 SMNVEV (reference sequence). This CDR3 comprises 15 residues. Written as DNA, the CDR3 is TGTGCCAGCAGGACAGGGGGAAAGATGAACACTGAAGCTTTCTTT. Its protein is CASRTGGKMNTEAFF.

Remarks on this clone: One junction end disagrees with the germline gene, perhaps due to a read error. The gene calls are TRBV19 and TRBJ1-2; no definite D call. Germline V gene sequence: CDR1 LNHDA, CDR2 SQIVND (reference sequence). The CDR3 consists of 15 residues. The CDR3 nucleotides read TGTGCCAGTAGTAGGACCCGGGAGTCCCACTATGGCTACCCCTTC. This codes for CASSRTRESHYGYPF.

CDR3 sequence: CASSLTRTSGIAQETQYF. CDR3 in DNA: TGTGCCAGCAGCCTAACCAGGACTAGCGGGATAGCCCAAGAGACCCAGTACTTC. This sequence joins TRBV5-6 and TRBJ2-5, with 12 bases fitting TRBD2. The J segment lost 1 base and the V segment lost 4 bases, leaving 11 bases of the junction unmatched. This CDR3 region has 18 residues. Germline CDR1 reads SGHDT; CDR2 reads YYEEEE.

The CDR3 loop is CASSSSGTPNTEAFF. The CDR3 coding sequence is TGTGCCAGCAGCTCCTCCGGGACACCGAACACTGAAGCTTTCTTT. This chain connects TRBV7-8 to TRBJ1-1, with a possible D match to TRBD1 (6 bases). The CDR3 has 15 residues. Per the germline V gene, CDR1 is SGHVS and CDR2 is FQNEAQ. Trimming pared 4 bases from V and 1 base from J, leaving 13 bases between.

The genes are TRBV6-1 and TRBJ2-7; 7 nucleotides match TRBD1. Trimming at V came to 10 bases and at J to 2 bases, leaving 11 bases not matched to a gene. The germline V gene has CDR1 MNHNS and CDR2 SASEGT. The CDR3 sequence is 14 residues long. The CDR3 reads CATEWTGPPYEQYF. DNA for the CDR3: TGTGCCACGGAATGGACAGGTCCACCCTACGAGCAGTACTTC.

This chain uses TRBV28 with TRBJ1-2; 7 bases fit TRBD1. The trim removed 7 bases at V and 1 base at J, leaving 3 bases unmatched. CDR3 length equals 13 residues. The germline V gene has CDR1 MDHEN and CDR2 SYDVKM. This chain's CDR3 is CASIRDSNYGYTF. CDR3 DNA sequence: TGTGCCAGCATCAGGGACAGTAACTATGGCTACACCTTC.

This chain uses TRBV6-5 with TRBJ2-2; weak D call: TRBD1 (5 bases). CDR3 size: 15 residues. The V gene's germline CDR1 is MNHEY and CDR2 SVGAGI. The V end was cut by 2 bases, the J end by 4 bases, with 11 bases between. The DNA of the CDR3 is TGTGCCAGCAGTTACGGGGCGCTAGGCACCGGGGAGCTGTTTTTT. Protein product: CASSYGALGTGELFF.

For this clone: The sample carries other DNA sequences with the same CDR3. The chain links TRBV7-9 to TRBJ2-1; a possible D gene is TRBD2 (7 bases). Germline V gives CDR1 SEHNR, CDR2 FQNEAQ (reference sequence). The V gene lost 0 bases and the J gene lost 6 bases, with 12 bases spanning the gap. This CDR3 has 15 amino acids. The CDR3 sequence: CASSLAGGPGNEQFF. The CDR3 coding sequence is TGTGCCAGCAGCTTAGCGGGGGGGCCCGGCAATGAGCAGTTCTTC.

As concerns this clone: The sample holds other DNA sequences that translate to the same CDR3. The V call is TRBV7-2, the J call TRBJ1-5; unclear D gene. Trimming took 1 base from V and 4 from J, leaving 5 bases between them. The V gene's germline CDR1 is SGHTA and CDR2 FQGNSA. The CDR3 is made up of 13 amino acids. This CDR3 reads CASSLDRNQPQHF. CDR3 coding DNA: TGTGCCAGCAGCTTAGATCGTAATCAGCCCCAGCATTTT.

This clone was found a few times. CDR3 in DNA: TGCGCCAGCAGCTTGACTAGCGGGGGGCTTACACTCTACGAGCAGTACTTC. It translates to CASSLTSGGLTLYEQYF. The J gene is TRBJ2-7, the V gene TRBV5-1, with TRBD2 matching 12 bases. Germline CDR1 is SGHRS and CDR2 is YFSETQ. With 1 base clipped from V and 3 bases from J, the junction kept 8 bases outside the gene matches. The CDR3 runs to 17 residues.

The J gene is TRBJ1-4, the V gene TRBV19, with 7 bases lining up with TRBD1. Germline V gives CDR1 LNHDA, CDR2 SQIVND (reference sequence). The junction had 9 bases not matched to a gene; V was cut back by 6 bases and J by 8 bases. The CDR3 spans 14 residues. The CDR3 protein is CASRMTGKEEKLFF. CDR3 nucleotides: TGTGCCAGTAGAATGACAGGGAAGGAGGAAAAACTGTTTTTT.

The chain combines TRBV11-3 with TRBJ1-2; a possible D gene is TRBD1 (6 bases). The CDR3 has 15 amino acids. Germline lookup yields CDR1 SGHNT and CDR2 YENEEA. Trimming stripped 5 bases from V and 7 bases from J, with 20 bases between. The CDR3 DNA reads TGTGCCAGCAGCGCGGCCCCAGGGGAATACTCTGGCTACACCTTC. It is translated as CASSAAPGEYSGYTF.

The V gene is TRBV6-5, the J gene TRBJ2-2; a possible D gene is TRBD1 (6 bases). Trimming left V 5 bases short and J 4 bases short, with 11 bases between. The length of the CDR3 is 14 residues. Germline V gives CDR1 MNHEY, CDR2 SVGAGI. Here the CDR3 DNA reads TGTGCCAGCAGTCGAGACAGGTTCACCGGGGAGCTGTTTTTT. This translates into CASSRDRFTGELFF.

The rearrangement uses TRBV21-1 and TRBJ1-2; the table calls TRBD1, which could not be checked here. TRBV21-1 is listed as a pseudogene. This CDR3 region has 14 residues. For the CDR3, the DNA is TGTGCCAGCAGCACCAGGGCGGCCGTTTATGGCTACACCTTC. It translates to CASSTRAAVYGYTF.

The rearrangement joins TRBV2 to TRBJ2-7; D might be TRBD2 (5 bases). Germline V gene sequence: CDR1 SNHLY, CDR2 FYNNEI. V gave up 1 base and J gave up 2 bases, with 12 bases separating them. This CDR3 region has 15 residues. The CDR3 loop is CASSEGHPLAYEQYF. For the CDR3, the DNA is TGTGCCAGCAGTGAAGGGCACCCACTAGCCTACGAGCAGTACTTC. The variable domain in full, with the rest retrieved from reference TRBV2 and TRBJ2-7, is EPEVTQTPSHQVTQMGQEVILRCVPISNHLYFYWYRQILGQKVEFLVSFYNNEISEKSEIFDDQFSVERPDGSNFTLKIRSTKLEDSAMYFCASSEGHPLAYEQYFGPGTRLTVT.

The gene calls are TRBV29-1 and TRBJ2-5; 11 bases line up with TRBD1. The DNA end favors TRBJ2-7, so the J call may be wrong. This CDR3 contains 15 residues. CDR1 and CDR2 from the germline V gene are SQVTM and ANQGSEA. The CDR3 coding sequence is TGCAGCGTGCGTCCGGGACAGGGGGTCGGGTACGAGCAGTACTTC. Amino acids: CSVRPGQGVGYEQYF.

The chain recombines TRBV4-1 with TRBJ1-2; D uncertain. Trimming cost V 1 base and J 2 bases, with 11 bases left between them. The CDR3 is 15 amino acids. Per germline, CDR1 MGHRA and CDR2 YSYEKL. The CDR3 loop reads CASSQVIEPNYGYTF. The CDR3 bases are TGCGCCAGCAGCCAAGTCATAGAGCCAAACTATGGCTACACCTTC.

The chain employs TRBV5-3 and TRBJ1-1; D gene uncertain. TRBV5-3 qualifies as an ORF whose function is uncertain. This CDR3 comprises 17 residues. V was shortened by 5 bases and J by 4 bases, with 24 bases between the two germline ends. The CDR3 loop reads CARSYTGTPSCGTEAFF. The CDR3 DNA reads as TGTGCCAGAAGTTACACGGGTACACCTAGTTGTGGCACTGAAGCTTTCTTT.

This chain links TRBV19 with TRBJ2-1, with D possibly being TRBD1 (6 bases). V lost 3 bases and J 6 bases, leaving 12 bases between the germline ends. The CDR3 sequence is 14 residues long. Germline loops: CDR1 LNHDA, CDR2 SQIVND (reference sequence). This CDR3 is CASSIHRTANEQFF. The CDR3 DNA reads TGTGCCAGTAGTATCCATCGGACAGCCAATGAGCAGTTCTTC.

The CDR3 region is CASSSGLGGDQPQHF. CDR3 in DNA: TGTGCCAGCAGCTCCGGACTGGGAGGGGATCAGCCCCAGCATTTT. The rearrangement uses TRBV7-9 and TRBJ1-5, with a tentative D call TRBD1 (5 bases). Trimming removed 4 bases at V and 5 bases at J, with 15 bases between. Per germline, CDR1 SEHNR and CDR2 FQNEAQ (reference sequence). This CDR3 has 15 residues.

This chain's CDR3 is CASSSSSSYNSPLHF. The DNA for the CDR3 is TGTGCCAGCAGCTCATCGAGCTCCTATAATTCACCCCTCCACTTT. The chain links TRBV11-2 to TRBJ1-6; D remains ambiguous. V dropped 4 bases and J dropped 0 bases, with 7 bases sitting between them. The CDR3 is made up of 15 amino acids. Germline assignment: CDR1 SGHAT and CDR2 FQNNGV.

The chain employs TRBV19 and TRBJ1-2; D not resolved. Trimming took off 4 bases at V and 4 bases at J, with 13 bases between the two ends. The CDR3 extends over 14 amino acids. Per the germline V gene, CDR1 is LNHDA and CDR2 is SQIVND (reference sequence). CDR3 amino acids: CASSTTGTSYGYTF. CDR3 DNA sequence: TGTGCCAGTAGTACGACGGGAACCTCCTATGGCTACACCTTC.

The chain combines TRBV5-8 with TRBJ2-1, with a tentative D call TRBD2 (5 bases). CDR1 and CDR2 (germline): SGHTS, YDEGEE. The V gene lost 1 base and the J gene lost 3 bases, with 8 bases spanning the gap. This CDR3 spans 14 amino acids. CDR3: CASSLLGDYNEQFF. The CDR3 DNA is TGTGCCAGCAGCTTGCTGGGAGACTACAATGAGCAGTTCTTC.

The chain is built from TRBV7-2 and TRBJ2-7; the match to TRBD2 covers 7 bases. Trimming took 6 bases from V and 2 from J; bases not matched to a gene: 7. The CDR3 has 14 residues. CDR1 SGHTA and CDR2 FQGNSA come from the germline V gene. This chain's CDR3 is CASRTRGDAYEQYF. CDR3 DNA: TGTGCCAGCAGAACACGGGGGGACGCCTACGAGCAGTACTTC.

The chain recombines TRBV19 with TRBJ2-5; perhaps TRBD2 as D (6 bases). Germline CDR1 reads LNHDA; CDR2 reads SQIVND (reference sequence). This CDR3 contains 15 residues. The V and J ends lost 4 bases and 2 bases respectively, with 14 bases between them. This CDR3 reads CASSTGDSRQETQYF. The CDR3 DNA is TGTGCCAGTAGTACGGGGGACTCACGTCAAGAGACCCAGTACTTC. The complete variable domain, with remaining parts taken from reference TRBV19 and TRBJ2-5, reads DGGITQSPKYLFRKEGQNVTLSCEQNLNHDAMYWYRQDPGQGLRLIYYSQIVNDFQKGDIAEGYSVSREKKESFPLTVTSAQKNPTAFYLCASSTGDSRQETQYFGPGTRLLVL.